This is a list of T cell receptor beta chains from one sample in a study of breast tumors, draining lymph nodes, adjacent tissues. TCRdb processed the multiplex PCR reads anew with MiXCR; each CDR3 protein has one entry. The sample lists around 130,000 distinct CDR3 sequences; about 30% were seen once. Sequencing was carried out using axillary lymph node tissue. Receptors originate from a female donor with breast cancer. Some clones in this sample may be carry-over from other donors' samples. The CDR3 runs from the conserved cysteine through the conserved F or W. The order of the fields is CDR3 DNA, CDR3 protein, J gene, V gene, clone size, D gene. D genes are given only for firm matches. Clone size is not always given. Where it is, it says once, few, many or a class for expanded clones.

TGTGCCAGCAGTGCAGGGGAGAATCAGCCCCAGCATTTT | CASSAGENQPQHF | TRBJ1-5 | TRBV12-3/TRBV12-4 | many | NA
TGCGCCAGCAGCCAAAACCAGGATGGGTTTACCTCTGGAAACACCATATATTTT | CASSQNQDGFTSGNTIYF | TRBJ1-3 | TRBV4-1 | many | NA
TGTGCCAGCAGTGGGACTAGCGGGGAGGCCCAGCATTTT | CASSGTSGEAQHF | TRBJ1-5 | TRBV2 | NA | NA
TGCGCCAGCAGCTTGGTTACAGCAAACTATGGCTACACCTTC | CASSLVTANYGYTF | TRBJ1-2 | TRBV5-1 | NA | NA
TGTGCCAGTAGGCCCGGGACAGGGTCGACTGAAGCTTTCTTT | CASRPGTGSTEAFF | TRBJ1-1 | TRBV19 | NA | TRBD1
TGCAGTGCTAGAGACCCAGGGCGTAACACCATATATTTT | CSARDPGRNTIYF | TRBJ1-3 | TRBV20-1 | many | NA
TGCAGTGCTAGGGGGACTGGCGGAGGCTACACCTTC | CSARGTGGGYTF | TRBJ1-2 | TRBV20-1 | many | NA
TGCAGTGCCAACGACAGGGGGCGGGACTATGGCTACACCTTC | CSANDRGRDYGYTF | TRBJ1-2 | TRBV20-1 | many | TRBD1
TGCAGTGCTAGAGAGTCGGGACGGACGAACACTGAAGCTTTCTTT | CSARESGRTNTEAFF | TRBJ1-1 | TRBV20-1 | NA | NA
TGCAGCGTTGCAGGGGGGGGGGTTACAGAAAAACTGTTTTTT | CSVAGGGVTEKLFF | TRBJ1-4 | TRBV29-1 | many | TRBD1
TGCGCCAGCAGCTCCCAGGGACGGGGGGGGATGGAGACCCAGTACTTC | CASSSQGRGGMETQYF | TRBJ2-5 | TRBV4-1 | many | TRBD2
TGTGCCAGCTCACCGGACAGGGGTACCGAAAAACTGTTTTTT | CASSPDRGTEKLFF | TRBJ1-4 | TRBV18 | many | TRBD1
TGTGCCAGCAGCTTAGACGCGGGGGGACACAATGAGCAGTTCTTC | CASSLDAGGHNEQFF | TRBJ2-1 | TRBV7-2 | many | TRBD2
TGTGCCAGCAAAGGAGGCGAGGGCACTAGAGATACGCAGTATTTT | CASKGGEGTRDTQYF | TRBJ2-3 | TRBV27 | few | NA
TGTGCCAGCAGTGAAGTTCGTCAGGGAAGCTATGGCTACACCTTC | CASSEVRQGSYGYTF | TRBJ1-2 | TRBV6-1 | many | NA
TGTGCCAGCAGCTTGTCGGGGCTAGAGACCCAGTACTTC | CASSLSGLETQYF | TRBJ2-5 | TRBV5-4 | NA | NA
TGCAGTGCTAGTCCCGGGCTGATAGGGAAGGTTGAAAAACTGTTTTTT | CSASPGLIGKVEKLFF | TRBJ1-4 | TRBV20-1 | many | NA
TGTGTCAACAGCCGCCCGGGCGAGCAGTACTTC | CVNSRPGEQYF | TRBJ2-7 | TRBV5-6 | NA | NA
TGTGCCAGCAGCATGAGATGGGACGGAGGTGGGGAGCTGTTTTTT | CASSMRWDGGGELFF | TRBJ2-2 | TRBV12-3/TRBV12-4 | many | NA
TGTGCCAGCAGCGTAGCTGCAGCGGGGGGGCCGGATAGTACGCAGTATTTT | CASSVAAAGGPDSTQYF | TRBJ2-3 | TRBV9 | many | TRBD2
TGTGCCAGCAGTGAAGGGAGAAACACCATATATTTT | CASSEGRNTIYF | TRBJ1-3 | TRBV6-4 | many | NA
TGCAGCGTTGTGGAGGGGGCCCCTGAAAAACTGTTTTTT | CSVVEGAPEKLFF | TRBJ1-4 | TRBV29-1 | NA | TRBD1